The 18 T cell receptor beta chains reported below all come from one sample, sequenced in a study of cytomegalovirus exposure and HLA in healthy donors. In the PCR, 60 Vbeta and 13 Jbeta primers were used. This table comes from immunoSEQ multiplex PCR, and its TCRdb copy is limited to in-frame clones, with some not included. The profile shows around 120,000 clones, approximately 70% of them singletons. Sequences were obtained from PBMCs. The receptors stem from a man aged 30-40 years in good health and CMV-seropositive.

The chain links TRBV13 to TRBJ2-7; 12 bases match TRBD2. Looked up from germline, CDR1 is PRHDT and CDR2 is FYEKMQ (reference sequence). V dropped 4 bases and J dropped 4; count of bases not matched to a gene: 5. This CDR3 is 15 amino acids long. The CDR3 sequence: CASSSTSGGLYEQYF. The CDR3 nucleotides read TGTGCCAGCAGCTCAACTAGCGGGGGGCTGTACGAGCAGTACTTC.

The chain carries TRBV5-1 and TRBJ1-1; 7 nucleotides align to TRBD1. The CDR3 has 14 amino acids. V was pared by 3 bases and J by 5 bases, with 7 bases of the junction left unmatched. Germline CDR1 and CDR2: SGHRS and YFSETQ. The CDR3 nucleotides read TGCGCCAGCAGCTCTGACAGGGCGGCGACTGAAGCTTTCTTT. Encoded protein: CASSSDRAATEAFF.

Comments on this clone: The junction and the germline gene differ at one end; a read error may be behind it. The chain combines TRBV30 with TRBJ2-7; 9 nucleotides line up with TRBD1. From germline, CDR1 is GTSNPN and CDR2 SVGIG (reference sequence). The CDR3 sequence is 14 residues long. The CDR3 DNA follows: TGTGTCTGGAACCTCGGGACAGGGTTCGACGAGCAGTACTTC. This translates into CVWNLGTGFDEQYF.

The sample holds a few counts of this clone. The chain couples TRBV6-1 to TRBJ1-1, with a weak D call TRBD1 (6 bases). Germline V gene data show CDR1 as MNHNS and CDR2 as SASEGT. Trimming stripped 6 bases from V and 10 bases from J, with 12 bases between. The CDR3 length is 11 residues. CDR3 residues: CASRGTLIAFF. DNA of the CDR3: TGTGCCAGCAGGGGGACACTCATAGCTTTCTTT.

The genes are TRBV6-5 and TRBJ1-2, with D unclear. V was cut by 4 bases and J by 0 bases, with 12 bases left in between. The CDR3 length is 15 residues. Germline V gives CDR1 MNHEY, CDR2 SVGAGI. The CDR3 coding sequence is TGTGCCAGCAGTTTCCAGAAGTCTCCTAACTATGGCTACACCTTC. Translated, it gives CASSFQKSPNYGYTF.

V is TRBV2 and J is TRBJ2-1; perhaps TRBD2 as D (6 bases). This CDR3 contains 16 residues. Germline V gives CDR1 SNHLY, CDR2 FYNNEI. Trimming took off 3 bases at V and 2 bases at J, with 14 bases between the two ends. The CDR3 reads CASSDSGGAPYNEQFF. Written as DNA, the CDR3 is TGTGCCAGCAGTGATAGCGGCGGGGCACCCTACAATGAGCAGTTCTTC. Full variable domain (outside the CDR3, taken from reference TRBV2 and TRBJ2-1): EPEVTQTPSHQVTQMGQEVILRCVPISNHLYFYWYRQILGQKVEFLVSFYNNEISEKSEIFDDQFSVERPDGSNFTLKIRSTKLEDSAMYFCASSDSGGAPYNEQFFGPGTRLTVL.

The chain links TRBV7-2 to TRBJ1-1; 7 bases are a match to TRBD1. V lost 1 base and J lost 3; bases outside the gene matches: 5. Germline loops: CDR1 SGHTA, CDR2 FQGNSA. The CDR3 loop spans 15 amino acids. The CDR3 loop is CASSLVTGVDTEAFF. The CDR3 DNA reads TGTGCCAGCAGCTTAGTTACAGGGGTGGACACTGAAGCTTTCTTT.

This chain uses TRBV10-3 with TRBJ1-3; maybe TRBD1 (6 bases). With 7 bases removed from V and 0 bases from J, the gap between germline ends came to 10 bases. Per the germline V gene, CDR1 is ENHRY and CDR2 is SYGVKD. This CDR3 has 14 amino acids. The CDR3 region has the DNA TGTGCCATCAACCGACAGGTCTCTGGAAACACCATATATTTT. Amino acids: CAINRQVSGNTIYF.

This rearrangement joins TRBV4-2 to TRBJ1-4; D gene unclear. The germline CDR1 and CDR2 sequences are LGHNA and YNFKEQ. Deletions cut 0 bases from V and 8 bases from J, with 4 bases between. The CDR3 extends over 12 amino acids. CDR3 protein: CASSQDEEKLFF. CDR3 in DNA: TGTGCCAGCAGCCAAGACGAGGAAAAACTGTTTTTT.

V usage is TRBV19 and J usage is TRBJ1-2, with D tentatively TRBD1 (6 bases). The germline gives CDR1 LNHDA, CDR2 SQIVND (reference sequence). With 8 bases removed from V and 6 bases from J, the gap between germline ends came to 22 bases. This CDR3 has 15 amino acids. The CDR3 reads CASGGWAFSPHGYTF. The CDR3 DNA reads TGTGCCAGTGGGGGCTGGGCTTTTTCTCCCCATGGCTACACCTTC.

This clone has more than one count but fewer than ten. The CDR3 sequence is CASSGGGQTSYEQYF. In DNA form, the CDR3 reads TGTGCCAGCAGTGGGGGGGGGCAAACCTCCTACGAGCAGTACTTC. V gene TRBV4-2 combines with J gene TRBJ2-7; weak D call: TRBD2 (7 bases). The germline V gene has CDR1 LGHNA and CDR2 YNFKEQ. Trimming removed 6 bases at V and 0 bases at J, with 15 bases between. This CDR3 has 15 residues.

This clone was found once. The CDR3 DNA is TGTGCCAGCCAACAGGGGGGAATGAATTCACCCCTCCACTTT. Translated, it gives CASQQGGMNSPLHF. The gene calls are TRBV6-5 and TRBJ1-6; 8 nucleotides align to TRBD1. The germline V gene encodes CDR1 MNHEY and CDR2 SVGAGI. The V gene end was trimmed by 8 bases and the J gene end by 7 bases; junction bases not matched to a gene: 7. The CDR3 totals 14 residues.

In its sample, this clone was seen a few times. The chain combines TRBV7-9 with TRBJ2-2, with 7 bases identical to TRBD2. This CDR3 has 15 amino acids. Germline V gene sequence: CDR1 SEHNR, CDR2 FQNEAQ (reference sequence). With V trimmed by 5 bases and J by 5 bases, 8 bases remained unmatched. The CDR3 loop reads CASSLGGGRTGELFF. CDR3 DNA: TGTGCCAGCAGCCTCGGGGGAGGGCGGACCGGGGAGCTGTTTTTT.

This clone was detected a few times. J is TRBJ2-3 and V is TRBV10-2; 11 bases map to TRBD2. CDR1 WSHSY and CDR2 SAAADI come from the germline V gene. Unmatched junction bases numbered 4, after V lost 5 bases and J lost 0 bases. CDR3 length: 16 residues. The CDR3, as DNA: TGCGCCAGCAGTAATCTAGCGGGGGGTAGCACAGATACGCAGTATTTT. This gives the protein CASSNLAGGSTDTQYF.

In this sample, this clone turned up a few times. CDR3 nucleotides: TGTGCCAGCAGCTCTCCTAAGACAGGGCACACTGAAGCTTTCTTT. The encoded protein is CASSSPKTGHTEAFF. The genes are TRBV7-3 and TRBJ1-1, with 7 bases aligning to TRBD1. In germline, CDR1 is SGHTA, CDR2 FQGTGA. With 4 bases clipped from V and 3 bases from J, the junction kept 8 bases outside the gene matches. The CDR3 spans 15 residues.

The CDR3 DNA follows: TGTGCCAGCAGCCCTAGGGGAGGAGTGGGGTCGGAAAGTACGCAGTATTTT. Translated, it gives CASSPRGGVGSESTQYF. The chain links TRBV7-2 to TRBJ2-3; TRBD2 might be the D (6 bases). The CDR3 is 17 amino acids. Germline V gives CDR1 SGHTA, CDR2 FQGNSA. The ends were cut back, 5 bases at V and 8 bases at J, with 26 bases in the middle. Drawing the rest from reference TRBV7-2 and TRBJ2-3, the complete variable domain is GAGVSQSPSNKVTEKGKDVELRCDPISGHTALYWYRQSLGQGLEFLIYFQGNSAPDKSGLPSDRFSAERTGGSVSTLTIQRTQQEDSAVYLCASSPRGGVGSESTQYFGPGTRLTVL.

A few counts support this clone. The V and J genes are TRBV11-2 and TRBJ1-4; D is undetermined. Trimming cost V 2 bases and J 10 bases, with 5 bases left between them. Germline V gene sequence: CDR1 SGHAT, CDR2 FQNNGV. This CDR3 contains 11 residues. The CDR3 reads CASSLIGKLFF. The CDR3 DNA reads TGTGCCAGCAGCTTAATCGGAAAACTGTTTTTT.

J is TRBJ2-3 and V is TRBV6-5; D unclear. The CDR3 is 15 amino acids. The V end was cut by 0 bases, the J end by 2 bases, with 9 bases between. The germline CDR1 and CDR2 sequences are MNHEY and SVGAGI. CDR3 nucleotides: TGTGCCAGCAGTTACTCTCCCGCGCCCACAGATACGCAGTATTTT. Translation: CASSYSPAPTDTQYF.